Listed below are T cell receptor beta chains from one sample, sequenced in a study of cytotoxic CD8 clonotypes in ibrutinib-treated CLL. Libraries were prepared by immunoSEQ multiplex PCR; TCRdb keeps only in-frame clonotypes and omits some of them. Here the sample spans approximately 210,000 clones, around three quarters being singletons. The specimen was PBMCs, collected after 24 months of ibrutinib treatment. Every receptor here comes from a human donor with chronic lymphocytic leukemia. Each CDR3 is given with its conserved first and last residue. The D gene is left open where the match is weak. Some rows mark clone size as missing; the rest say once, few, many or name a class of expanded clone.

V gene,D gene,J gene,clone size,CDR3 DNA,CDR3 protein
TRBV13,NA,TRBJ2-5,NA,TGTGCCAGCAGCCACAACCTTGCAGCGGATCAAGAGACCCAGTACTTC,CASSHNLAADQETQYF
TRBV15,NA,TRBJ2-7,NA,TGTGCCACCAGCAGAGAGGCTAGCTCCTACGAGCAGTACTTC,CATSREASSYEQYF
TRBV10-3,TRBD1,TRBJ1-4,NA,TGTGCCATCAGTGACACAGGGGGCGGAAAACTGTTTTTT,CAISDTGGGKLFF
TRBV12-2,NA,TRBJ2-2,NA,TGTGCAAGACCCGGGACATCTAGCACCGGGGAGCTGTTTTTT,CARPGTSSTGELFF
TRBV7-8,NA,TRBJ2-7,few,TGTGCCAGCAGCTTATTAGGTTTCGAGCAGTACTTC,CASSLLGFEQYF
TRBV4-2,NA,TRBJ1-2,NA,TGTGCCAGCAGCCAAGAAGTGTCAGGCTGGGATGGCTACACCTTC,CASSQEVSGWDGYTF
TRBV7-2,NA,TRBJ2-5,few,TGTGCCAGCAGCTTAGAGACTAGGTCTTCAGAGACCCAGTACTTC,CASSLETRSSETQYF
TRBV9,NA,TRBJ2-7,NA,TGTGCCAGCAGCGTAGCTGGGAGCATCCCCACCTACGAGCAGTACTTC,CASSVAGSIPTYEQYF
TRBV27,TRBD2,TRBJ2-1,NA,TGTGCCAGCAGCAGAATTAGCGGGAGGGGTTACAATGAGCAGTTCTTC,CASSRISGRGYNEQFF
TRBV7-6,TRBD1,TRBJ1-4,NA,TGTGCCAGCAGCCTGTTACAGGGGGTCGTCGGCATAAAACTGTTTTTT,CASSLLQGVVGIKLFF
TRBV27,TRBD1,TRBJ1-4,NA,TGTGCCAGCAGTAGGACAGGGGGGTGGGAAAAACTGTTTTTT,CASSRTGGWEKLFF
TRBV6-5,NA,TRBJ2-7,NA,TGTGCCAGCACGCGAGGGGGAGAGCAGTACTTC,CASTRGGEQYF
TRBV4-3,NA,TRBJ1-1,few,TGCGCCAGCAGCCAAGGAACGAACACTGAAGCTTTCTTT,CASSQGTNTEAFF
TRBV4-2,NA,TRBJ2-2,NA,TGTGCCAGCAGCCCGGCTTTAGGGACGCGGACCGGGGAGCTGTTTTTT,CASSPALGTRTGELFF
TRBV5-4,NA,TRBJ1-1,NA,TGTGCCAGCAGCCATAGGACCTCCGGGGAAGCTTTCTTT,CASSHRTSGEAFF
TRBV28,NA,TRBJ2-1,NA,TGTGCCAGCAGTTCGGGAGCCTACAATGAGCAGTTCTTC,CASSSGAYNEQFF
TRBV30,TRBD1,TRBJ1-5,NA,TGTGCCTGGAGCAGACAGGGGCGTGCTTCGCCCCAGCATTTT,CAWSRQGRASPQHF
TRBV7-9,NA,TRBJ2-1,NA,TGTGCCAGCAGCTTAGGCGTCTCCATGGGGTCCTACAATGAGCAGTTCTTC,CASSLGVSMGSYNEQFF
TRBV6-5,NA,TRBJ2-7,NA,TGTGCCAGCAGGAACTCCAGGGCCTACGAGCAGTACTTC,CASRNSRAYEQYF
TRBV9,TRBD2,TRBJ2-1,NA,TGTGCCAGCAGCGCCACACTAGCGGGGGTATACAATGAGCAGTTCTTC,CASSATLAGVYNEQFF
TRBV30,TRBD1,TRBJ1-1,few,TGTGCCTGGAGCTGGACAGGAAACACTGAAGCTTTCTTT,CAWSWTGNTEAFF
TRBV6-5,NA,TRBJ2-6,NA,TGTGCCAGCAGTTACCCGGTAGATGGGGCCAACGTCCTGACTTTC,CASSYPVDGANVLTF
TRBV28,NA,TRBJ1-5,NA,TGTGCCAGCTTCGGCTACAATCAGCCCCAGCATTTT,CASFGYNQPQHF
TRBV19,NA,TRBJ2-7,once,TGTGCCAGTAGTATCGTTGTTACGACCTCCTACGAGCAGTACTTC,CASSIVVTTSYEQYF
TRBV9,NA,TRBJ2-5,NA,TGTGCCAGCAGCCCCGGCAACTCGTACCAAGAGACCCAGTACTTC,CASSPGNSYQETQYF
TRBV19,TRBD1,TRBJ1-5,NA,TGTGCCAGTAGTAAGGACAGGAATCAGCCCCAGCATTTT,CASSKDRNQPQHF
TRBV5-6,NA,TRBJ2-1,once,TGTGCCAGCAGCTTGGTCCCTTTGCAGGAGCAGTTCTTC,CASSLVPLQEQFF
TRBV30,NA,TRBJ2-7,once,TGTGCCTGGAGTGTAGGACAGAAATACGAGCAGTACTTC,CAWSVGQKYEQYF
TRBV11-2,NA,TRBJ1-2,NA,TGTGCCAGCAGCTTAGGACAAAAAGTCGGCTACACCTTC,CASSLGQKVGYTF
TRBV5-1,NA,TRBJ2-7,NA,TGCGCCAGCAGCTTGGAGGGACATTCATTTGCCGAGCAGTACTTC,CASSLEGHSFAEQYF
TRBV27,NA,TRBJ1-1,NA,TGTGCCAGCAGTGAACAGGGCTTGAACACTGAAGCTTTCTTT,CASSEQGLNTEAFF
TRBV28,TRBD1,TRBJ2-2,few,TGTGCCAGCAGTTCAACTGTTTACAGGGGATCCGGGGAGCTGTTTTTT,CASSSTVYRGSGELFF